This T cell receptor (beta chain) was sequenced in a study of T cell responses to AZD1222 COVID-19 vaccine. Across the whole study: It was second doses at about 4 or about 12 weeks that were pooled. General study results and limits: Per reports, nearly half of all spike-specific TCRs target regions that are unmutated in variants. Elevations in Spike-specific TCR breadth and depth followed administration of two AZD1222 doses.

V was cut by 1 base and J by 2 bases, with 10 bases left in between. The CDR3 covers 15 residues. Germline loops: CDR1 SSHAT, CDR2 FNYEAQ (reference sequence). On this clone: Its target is not known.

Repertoires were generated with immunoSEQ multiplex PCR, while TCRdb's copy carries only in-frame clones and drops some. The sample has about 180,000 clones, 70% to 90% seen once. This clonotype was sampled from an adult in good health. Sample: peripheral blood, taken on day 0 of AZD1222 vaccination. This chain connects TRBV7-7 to TRBJ2-3; weak D call: TRBD1 (6 bases). The CDR3 protein is CASSLVGGFTDTQYF. The CDR3, as DNA: TGTGCCAGCAGCTTAGTAGGGGGATTCACAGATACGCAGTATTTT.